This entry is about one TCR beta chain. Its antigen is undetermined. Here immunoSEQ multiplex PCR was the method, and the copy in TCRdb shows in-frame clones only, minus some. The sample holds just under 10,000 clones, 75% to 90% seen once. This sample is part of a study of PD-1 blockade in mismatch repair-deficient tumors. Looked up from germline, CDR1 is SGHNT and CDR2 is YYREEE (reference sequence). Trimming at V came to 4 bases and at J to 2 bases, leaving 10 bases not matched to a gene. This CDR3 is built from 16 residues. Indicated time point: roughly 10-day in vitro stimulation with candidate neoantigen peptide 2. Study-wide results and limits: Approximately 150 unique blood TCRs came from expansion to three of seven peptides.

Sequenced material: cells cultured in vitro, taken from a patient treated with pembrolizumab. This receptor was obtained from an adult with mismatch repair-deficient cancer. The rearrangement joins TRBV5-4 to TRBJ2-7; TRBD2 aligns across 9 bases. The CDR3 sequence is CASSPGGAGGTYEQYF. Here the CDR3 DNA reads TGTGCCAGCAGCCCCGGTGGAGCGGGAGGCACCTACGAGCAGTACTTC.